This T cell receptor beta chain was observed in a study of CD4+ T cells in melanoma. This CDR3 spans 20 amino acids. Germline loops: CDR1 MNHEY, CDR2 SVGEGT. Trimming took 0 bases from V and 0 from J, leaving 24 bases between them. Here immunoSEQ multiplex PCR was the method, and the copy in TCRdb shows in-frame clones only, minus some. The data show roughly 4,200 clones, with around 66% seen just once and about 29% held by the top ten. Sequenced sample: cells from a culture (not recorded whether cultured in vitro). The rearrangement links TRBV6-2 or TRBV6-3 to TRBJ2-7; unclear D gene. The TCR was taken from a human donor with melanoma. This CDR3 is CASSYSSDKDLPYFSYEQYF. The CDR3 bases are TGTGCCAGCAGTTACTCCTCAGATAAAGACCTACCTTATTTCTCCTACGAGCAGTACTTC.